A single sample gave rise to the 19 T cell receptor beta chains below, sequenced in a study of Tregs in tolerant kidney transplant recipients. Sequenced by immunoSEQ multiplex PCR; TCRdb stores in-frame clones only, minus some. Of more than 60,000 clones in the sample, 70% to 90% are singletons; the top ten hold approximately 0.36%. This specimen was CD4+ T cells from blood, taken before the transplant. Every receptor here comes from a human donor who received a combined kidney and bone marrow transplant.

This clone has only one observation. Here the CDR3 DNA reads TGTGCCAGCAGTTCCACAGGGTCCTACGAGCAGTACTTC. Translated, it gives CASSSTGSYEQYF. The chain combines TRBV6-5 with TRBJ2-7; tentative D call: TRBD1 (6 bases). From germline, CDR1 is MNHEY and CDR2 SVGAGI. V lost 4 bases to trimming and J lost 1 base, with 8 bases between them. The CDR3 is 13 residues long.

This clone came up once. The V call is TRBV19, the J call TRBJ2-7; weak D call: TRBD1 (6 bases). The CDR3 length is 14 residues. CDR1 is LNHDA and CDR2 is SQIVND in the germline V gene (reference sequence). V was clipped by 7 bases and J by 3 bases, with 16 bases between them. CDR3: CASKRQEGNYEQYF. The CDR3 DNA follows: TGTGCCAGTAAGAGACAGGAAGGGAACTACGAGCAGTACTTC.

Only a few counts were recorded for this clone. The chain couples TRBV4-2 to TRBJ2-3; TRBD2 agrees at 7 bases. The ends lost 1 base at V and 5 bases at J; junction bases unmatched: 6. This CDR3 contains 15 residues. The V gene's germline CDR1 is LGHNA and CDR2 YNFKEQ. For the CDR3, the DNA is TGTGCCAGCAGCCAAGCAAGGGACTATGGAGATACGCAGTATTTT. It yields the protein CASSQARDYGDTQYF.

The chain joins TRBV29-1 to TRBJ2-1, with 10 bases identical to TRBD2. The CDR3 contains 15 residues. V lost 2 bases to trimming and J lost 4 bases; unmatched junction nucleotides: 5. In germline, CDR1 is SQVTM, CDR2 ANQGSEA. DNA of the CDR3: TGCAGCGTTGAACCACTAGCGGGAAAATACAATGAGCAGTTCTTC. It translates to CSVEPLAGKYNEQFF.

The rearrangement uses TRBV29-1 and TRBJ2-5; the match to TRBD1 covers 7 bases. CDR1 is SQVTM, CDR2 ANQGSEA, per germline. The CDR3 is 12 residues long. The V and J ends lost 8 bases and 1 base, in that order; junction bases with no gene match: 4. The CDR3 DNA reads TGCAGCATACGACAGGGCCAAGAGACCCAGTACTTC. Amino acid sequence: CSIRQGQETQYF.

The CDR3 DNA reads TGTGCCAGCAGGGGACAGGAGAGCACAGATACGCAGTATTTT. Amino acid sequence: CASRGQESTDTQYF. V gene TRBV11-2 combines with J gene TRBJ2-3, with 8 bases lining up with TRBD1. The V and J ends lost 6 bases and 0 bases, in that order; junction bases with no gene match: 2. This CDR3 has 14 amino acids. CDR1 is SGHAT, CDR2 FQNNGV, per germline.

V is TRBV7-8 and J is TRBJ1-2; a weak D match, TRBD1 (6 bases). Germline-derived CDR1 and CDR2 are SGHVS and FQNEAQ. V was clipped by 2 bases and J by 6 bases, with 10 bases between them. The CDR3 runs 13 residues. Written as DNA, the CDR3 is TGTGCCAGCAGCTTAAACAGGGAGCATGGCTACACCTTC. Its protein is CASSLNREHGYTF.

CDR3 in amino acids: CASSPLGRTTGELFF. CDR3 nucleotides: TGTGCCAGCAGCCCCCTTGGCAGAACCACCGGGGAGCTGTTTTTT. This chain connects TRBV7-9 to TRBJ2-2; D not certain. Trimming shortened V by 5 bases and J by 4 bases, and 14 bases separated the two germline ends. This CDR3 is built from 15 residues. Germline loops: CDR1 SEHNR, CDR2 FQNEAQ (reference sequence). The whole variable domain, filled in from reference TRBV7-9 and TRBJ2-2, reads DTGVSQNPRHKITKRGQNVTFRCDPISEHNRLYWYRQTLGQGPEFLTYFQNEAQLEKSRLLSDRFSAERPKGSFSTLEIQRTEQGDSAMYLCASSPLGRTTGELFFGEGSRLTVL.

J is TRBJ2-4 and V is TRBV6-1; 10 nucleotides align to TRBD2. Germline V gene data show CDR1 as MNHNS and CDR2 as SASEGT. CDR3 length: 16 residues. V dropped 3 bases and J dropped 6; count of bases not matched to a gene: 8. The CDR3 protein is CASSEIPSGSGNIQYF. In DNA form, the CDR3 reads TGTGCCAGCAGTGAGATCCCTAGCGGGAGCGGAAACATTCAGTACTTC.

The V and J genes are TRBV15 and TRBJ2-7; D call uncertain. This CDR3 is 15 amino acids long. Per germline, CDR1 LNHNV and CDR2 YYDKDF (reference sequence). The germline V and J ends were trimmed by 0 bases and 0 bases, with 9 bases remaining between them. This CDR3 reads CATSRERTGSYEQYF. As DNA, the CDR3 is TGTGCCACCAGCAGAGAGAGAACGGGCTCCTACGAGCAGTACTTC.

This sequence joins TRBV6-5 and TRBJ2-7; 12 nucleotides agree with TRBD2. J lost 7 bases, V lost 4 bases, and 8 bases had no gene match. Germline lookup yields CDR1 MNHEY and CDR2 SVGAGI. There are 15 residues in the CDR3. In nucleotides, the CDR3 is TGTGCCAGCAGTTTACTAGCGGGAGGCCCTCGGGAGCAGTACTTC. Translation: CASSLLAGGPREQYF.

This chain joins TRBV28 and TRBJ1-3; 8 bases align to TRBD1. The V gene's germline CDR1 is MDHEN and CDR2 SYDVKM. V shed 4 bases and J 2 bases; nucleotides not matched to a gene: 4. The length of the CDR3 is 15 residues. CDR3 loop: CASSWTGRTGNTIYF. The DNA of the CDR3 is TGTGCCAGCAGTTGGACAGGGAGGACTGGAAACACCATATATTTT.

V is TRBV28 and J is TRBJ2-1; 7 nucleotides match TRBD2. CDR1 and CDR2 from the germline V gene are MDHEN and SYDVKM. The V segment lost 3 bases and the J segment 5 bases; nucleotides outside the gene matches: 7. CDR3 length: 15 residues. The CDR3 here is CASSFGGGPHNEQFF. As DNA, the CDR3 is TGTGCCAGCAGTTTCGGGGGAGGGCCCCACAATGAGCAGTTCTTC.

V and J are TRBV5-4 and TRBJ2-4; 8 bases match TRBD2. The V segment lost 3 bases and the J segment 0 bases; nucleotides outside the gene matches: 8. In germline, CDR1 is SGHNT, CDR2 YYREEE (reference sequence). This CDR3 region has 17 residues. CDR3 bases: TGTGCCAGCAGCTCCCAGCGGGAGTCCCTAGCCAAAAACATTCAGTACTTC. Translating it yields CASSSQRESLAKNIQYF.

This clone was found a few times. The CDR3: CASSPLAGGMNEQFF. DNA of the CDR3: TGTGCCAGCAGCCCCCTAGCGGGAGGGATGAATGAGCAGTTCTTC. The chain joins TRBV6-5 to TRBJ2-1; 12 positions match TRBD2. This CDR3 has 15 amino acids. Per germline, CDR1 MNHEY and CDR2 SVGAGI. Trimming cost V 6 bases and J 7 bases; bases outside gene matches: 7.

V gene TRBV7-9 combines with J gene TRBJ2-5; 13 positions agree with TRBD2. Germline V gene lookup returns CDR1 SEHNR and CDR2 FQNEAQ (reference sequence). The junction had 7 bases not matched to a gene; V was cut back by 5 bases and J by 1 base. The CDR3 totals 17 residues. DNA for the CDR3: TGTGCCAGCAGCCCACTAGCGGGAGGGCCGTTCCAAGAGACCCAGTACTTC. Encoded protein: CASSPLAGGPFQETQYF.

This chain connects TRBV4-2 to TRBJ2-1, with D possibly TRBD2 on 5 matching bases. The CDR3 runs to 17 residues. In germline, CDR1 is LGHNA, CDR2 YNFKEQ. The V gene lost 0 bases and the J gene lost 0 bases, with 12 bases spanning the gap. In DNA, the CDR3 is TGTGCCAGCAGCCAAGACTCCCGGAGGAGCTCCTACAATGAGCAGTTCTTC. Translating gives CASSQDSRRSSYNEQFF.

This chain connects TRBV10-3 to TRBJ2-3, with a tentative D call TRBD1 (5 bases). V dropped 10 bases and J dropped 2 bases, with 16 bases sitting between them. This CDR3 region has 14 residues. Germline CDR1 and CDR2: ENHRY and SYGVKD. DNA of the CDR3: TGTGCCACCGGTCGGCAGGGAACCACAGATACGCAGTATTTT. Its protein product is CATGRQGTTDTQYF.

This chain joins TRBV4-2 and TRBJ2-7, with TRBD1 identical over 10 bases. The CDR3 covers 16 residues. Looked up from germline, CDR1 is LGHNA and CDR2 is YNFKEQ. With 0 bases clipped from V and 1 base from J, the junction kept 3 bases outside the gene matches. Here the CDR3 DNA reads TGTGCCAGCAGCCAAGAGGGGACAGGGGCTTCCTACGAGCAGTACTTC. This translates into CASSQEGTGASYEQYF.